This entry lists 30 T cell receptor beta chains sequenced from one sample in a study of blood T cells in healthy people across ages. A sample-barcoded 5' primer and a J-beta primer mix were used in a second PCR of roughly 6 to 11 cycles. TCRdb reprocessed the 5' RACE reads via MiXCR and lists one record per CDR3 protein. This repertoire shows over 950,000 distinct CDR3 sequences, 35% to 45% found once; its top ten account for over 10%. The sequenced material came from blood. The source is a man between 18 and 35 years old in good health.

The chain has TRBV27 and TRBJ1-2; 7 bases match TRBD1. Germline V gives CDR1 MNHEY, CDR2 SMNVEV (reference sequence). Trimming cost V 0 bases and J 3 bases; bases outside gene matches: 4. The CDR3 runs 15 residues. The CDR3 DNA reads as TGTGCCAGCAGTTTATCTACAGGGGTAGACTATGGCTACACCTTC. It translates to CASSLSTGVDYGYTF.

This chain links TRBV5-6 with TRBJ2-7; a weak D match, TRBD1 (6 bases). The CDR3 contains 15 residues. Trimming stripped 4 bases from V and 3 bases from J, with 17 bases between. Looked up from germline, CDR1 is SGHDT and CDR2 is YYEEEE. In DNA form, the CDR3 reads TGTGCCAGCAGCCCGGGACACGAACGTCTCTACGAGCAGTACTTC. Translated, it gives CASSPGHERLYEQYF.

The chain uses TRBV5-1 and TRBJ2-5, with TRBD2 as a possible D gene (5 bases). Trimming left V 4 bases short and J 2 bases short, with 15 bases between. CDR1 SGHRS and CDR2 YFSETQ come from the germline V gene. The CDR3 extends over 15 amino acids. CDR3 DNA: TGCGCCAGCAGCCCCCAAACTAGGGTTCAAGAGACCCAGTACTTC. Encoded protein: CASSPQTRVQETQYF.

This chain connects TRBV5-1 to TRBJ2-1; the D is unclear. The CDR3 runs 14 residues. The germline V gene encodes CDR1 SGHRS and CDR2 YFSETQ. V was trimmed by 4 bases and J by 8 bases, leaving 16 bases between them. In DNA form, the CDR3 reads TGCGCCAGCAGCGTGATAGACAAGGCAGATGAGCAGTTCTTC. This gives the protein CASSVIDKADEQFF.

V gene TRBV4-3 combines with J gene TRBJ1-6; D remains ambiguous. V was trimmed by 3 bases and J by 0 bases, leaving 15 bases between them. Germline V gene sequence: CDR1 LGHNA, CDR2 YSLEER. The CDR3 has 18 amino acids. The DNA of the CDR3 is TGCGCCAGCAGCCAGGATCTGTCCACTAGCTCCTATAATTCACCCCTCCACTTT. Amino acid sequence: CASSQDLSTSSYNSPLHF.

This clonotype was seen a handful of times. The gene calls are TRBV18 and TRBJ1-6; D is possibly TRBD1 (5 bases). The germline V and J ends were trimmed by 6 bases and 7 bases, with 10 bases remaining between them. The CDR3 is made up of 13 amino acids. Germline values: CDR1 KGHSH, CDR2 LQKENI. The CDR3: CASSPGLNSPLHF. The CDR3 DNA reads as TGTGCCAGCTCCCCGGGACTGAATTCACCCCTCCACTTT.

The CDR3 region is CASSLVKQGVWGSNQPQHF. The CDR3 DNA is TGTGCCAGCAGCTTAGTGAAACAGGGAGTTTGGGGTAGCAATCAGCCCCAGCATTTT. This chain links TRBV7-8 with TRBJ1-5, with a possible D match to TRBD1 (6 bases). Germline V gene sequence: CDR1 SGHVS, CDR2 FQNEAQ. V was trimmed by 1 base and J by 0 bases, leaving 19 bases between them. This CDR3 contains 19 residues.

This clonotype appeared a few times. The chain has TRBV20-1 and TRBJ2-3; a weak D match, TRBD2 (5 bases). Germline CDR1 DFQATT, CDR2 SNEGSKA (reference sequence). The CDR3 spans 17 residues. V was trimmed by 5 bases and J by 4 bases, leaving 25 bases between them. The CDR3 sequence: CSAGPISWSTGSDTQYF. Written as DNA, the CDR3 is TGCAGTGCTGGGCCCATATCTTGGTCAACGGGGTCAGATACGCAGTATTTT.

This rearrangement joins TRBV29-1 to TRBJ2-1; D possibly matches TRBD1 or TRBD2 (6 bases each). The CDR3 spans 15 residues. CDR1 and CDR2 (germline): SQVTM, ANQGSEA. CDR3 amino acids: CTMRGARVSYNEQFF. The DNA of the CDR3 is TGCACCATGAGGGGGGCGCGGGTTTCCTACAATGAGCAGTTCTTC.

This clonotype has more than one count but fewer than ten. CDR3 amino acids: CSARVGPRINQPQHF. The CDR3 DNA sequence: TGCAGTGCTAGAGTGGGCCCCCGAATCAATCAGCCCCAGCATTTT. V usage is TRBV20-1 and J usage is TRBJ1-5, with unresolved D. The CDR3 length is 15 residues. The germline gives CDR1 DFQATT, CDR2 SNEGSKA (reference sequence). V lost 1 base to trimming and J lost 3 bases, with 13 bases between them.

The rearrangement joins TRBV6-1 to TRBJ1-3; D is uncertain. Germline-derived CDR1 and CDR2 are MNHNS and SASEGT. Deletions cut 7 bases from V and 1 base from J, with 8 bases between. This CDR3 has 13 amino acids. The CDR3 coding sequence is TGTGCCAGCAACCAGTTTTCTGGAAACACCATATATTTT. Its protein product is CASNQFSGNTIYF.

As for this clonotype: This CDR3 fails to terminate in the conserved phenylalanine or tryptophan, so it likely reflects a read error. The gene calls are TRBV6-2 or TRBV6-3 and TRBJ2-1; the match to TRBD1 covers 9 bases. Losses at the gene ends were 6 bases for V and 6 bases for J; bases not matched to a gene: 3. The CDR3 has 13 amino acids. Germline V gene data show CDR1 as MNHEY and CDR2 as SVGEGT. The CDR3 loop reads CASSRDRVNEQFL. For the CDR3, the DNA is TGTGCCAGCAGCCGGGACAGGGTCAATGAGCAGTTCTTA.

This chain uses TRBV20-1 with TRBJ2-7; a possible D gene is TRBD1 (5 bases). Trimming removed 6 bases at V and 0 bases at J, with 15 bases between. Germline-derived CDR1 and CDR2 are DFQATT and SNEGSKA (reference sequence). The CDR3 is 14 amino acids. The CDR3 loop reads CSAERRDSSYEQYF. The CDR3 nucleotides are TGCAGTGCCGAACGGAGAGACAGCTCCTACGAGCAGTACTTC.

This chain connects TRBV15 to TRBJ2-2; D unclear. The germline V and J ends were trimmed by 2 bases and 1 base, with 8 bases remaining between them. The CDR3 extends over 15 amino acids. Per the germline V gene, CDR1 is LNHNV and CDR2 is YYDKDF (reference sequence). CDR3 DNA: TGTGCCACCAGCAGACTGACGGTGAACACCGGGGAGCTGTTTTTT. Translated, it gives CATSRLTVNTGELFF.

The V call is TRBV15, the J call TRBJ1-4, with 9 bases matching TRBD1. Germline V gives CDR1 LNHNV, CDR2 YYDKDF (reference sequence). The trim removed 0 bases at V and 4 bases at J, leaving 3 bases unmatched. This CDR3 comprises 16 residues. CDR3 loop: CATSRDGDRVNEKLFF. DNA of the CDR3: TGTGCCACCAGCAGAGACGGGGACAGGGTTAATGAAAAACTGTTTTTT.

This clonotype turned up a few times. This sequence joins TRBV20-1 and TRBJ2-3; TRBD2 is a possible D gene (5 bases). The CDR3 runs to 15 residues. Trimming shortened V by 2 bases and J by 5 bases, and 17 bases separated the two germline ends. Germline V gene sequence: CDR1 DFQATT, CDR2 SNEGSKA (reference sequence). CDR3 in DNA: TGCAGTGCTAGAATGGTCTCCCGGGCGGGAGATACGCAGTATTTT. This encodes CSARMVSRAGDTQYF.

This rearrangement joins TRBV6-2 or TRBV6-3 to TRBJ2-7; D gene unclear. V was cut by 0 bases and J by 4 bases, with 7 bases left in between. This CDR3 spans 13 amino acids. Germline lookup yields CDR1 MNHEY and CDR2 SVGEGT. In nucleotides, the CDR3 is TGTGCCAGCAGTTACTCGATGGCGTACGAGCAGTACTTC. It specifies CASSYSMAYEQYF.

This clonotype showed up just once. One end of the junction varies from germline; a read error may be responsible. The chain uses TRBV5-1 and TRBJ1-4; D uncertain. The CDR3 length is 14 residues. CDR1 SGHRS and CDR2 YFSETQ come from the germline V gene. Written as DNA, the CDR3 is TGCGCCTGCAGCTTAGACGGGTTTGGGGAAAAACTGTTTTTT. Amino acids: CACSLDGFGEKLFF.

With respect to this clonotype: Sequence at one end of the junction differs from germline and may be a read error. The rearrangement joins TRBV5-5 to TRBJ1-1; D call uncertain. The CDR3 is made up of 13 amino acids. Germline loops: CDR1 SGHKS, CDR2 YYEKEE (reference sequence). The CDR3 bases are TGTGCCAACAGCTCACTCAGGAACACTGAAGCTTTCTTT. Translated, it gives CANSSLRNTEAFF. Full variable domain (outside the CDR3, taken from reference TRBV5-5 and TRBJ1-1): DAGVTQSPTHLIKTRGQQVTLRCSPISGHKSVSWYQQVLGQGPQFIFQYYEKEERGRGNFPDRFSARQFPNYSSELNVNALLLGDSALYLCANSSLRNTEAFFGQGTRLTVV.

This clonotype was detected a few times. This chain links TRBV20-1 with TRBJ1-5; no clear D. This CDR3 region has 14 residues. Deletions cut 6 bases from V and 2 bases from J, with 14 bases between. Germline V gene data show CDR1 as DFQATT and CDR2 as SNEGSKA (reference sequence). The CDR3 here is CSAVTRVGNQPQHF. DNA for the CDR3: TGCAGTGCCGTGACAAGGGTCGGCAATCAGCCCCAGCATTTT.

This clonotype appeared a few times. This chain links TRBV29-1 with TRBJ2-7; a weak D match, TRBD1 (6 bases). The CDR3 runs 14 residues. Trimming took off 0 bases at V and 2 bases at J, with 11 bases between the two ends. Germline V lookup: CDR1 SQVTM, CDR2 ANQGSEA. CDR3: CSVEEGAETYEQYF. For the CDR3, the DNA is TGCAGCGTTGAAGAGGGGGCTGAAACCTACGAGCAGTACTTC.

The V gene is TRBV28, the J gene TRBJ1-4; unclear D gene. The V end lost 5 bases, the J end lost 2 bases, and 12 bases lay between the germline ends. Per germline, CDR1 MDHEN and CDR2 SYDVKM. There are 15 residues in the CDR3. Written as DNA, the CDR3 is TGTGCCAGCAGTCGACCCACTTCGACTAATGAAAAACTGTTTTTT. This codes for CASSRPTSTNEKLFF. Drawing the rest from reference TRBV28 and TRBJ1-4, the complete variable domain is DVKVTQSSRYLVKRTGEKVFLECVQDMDHENMFWYRQDPGLGLRLIYFSYDVKMKEKGDIPEGYSVSREKKERFSLILESASTNQTSMYLCASSRPTSTNEKLFFGSGTQLSVL.

The genes are TRBV12-5 and TRBJ2-5, with D unclear. Germline V gene sequence: CDR1 LGHNT, CDR2 FRNRAP. The CDR3 covers 12 residues. V dropped 6 bases and J dropped 5 bases, with 10 bases sitting between them. The CDR3 protein is CASGTGFETQYF. The DNA of the CDR3 is TGTGCTAGTGGCACTGGATTTGAGACCCAGTACTTC.

This clonotype occurred a few times. The chain carries TRBV4-3 and TRBJ2-3; D could derive from TRBD1 or TRBD2 (7 bases each). Germline V gives CDR1 LGHNA, CDR2 YSLEER. V was pared by 4 bases and J by 5 bases, with 19 bases between. The CDR3 spans 16 residues. CDR3 nucleotide sequence: TGCGCCAGCAGCCGATCCAGGGGGGAGGGTGGAGATACGCAGTATTTT. Protein sequence: CASSRSRGEGGDTQYF.

This clonotype came up a few times. V and J are TRBV9 and TRBJ1-1, with a tentative D call TRBD1 (5 bases). Trimming removed 4 bases at V and 4 bases at J, with 26 bases between. This CDR3 is built from 18 residues. Germline lookup yields CDR1 SGDLS and CDR2 YYNGEE. DNA of the CDR3: TGTGCCAGCAGCTCCGTGGGGGGGAAAAGTCCTCAAGGCACTGAAGCTTTCTTT. Translating gives CASSSVGGKSPQGTEAFF.

CDR3 DNA sequence: TGCAGTGCTAGAGAGAAACAGTATAATGGCTACACCTTC. Translated: CSAREKQYNGYTF. The genes are TRBV20-1 and TRBJ1-2; D is unclear. Germline CDR1 is DFQATT and CDR2 is SNEGSKA (reference sequence). V shed 0 bases and J shed 6 bases, with 11 bases lying between them. This CDR3 comprises 13 residues.

The chain recombines TRBV9 with TRBJ1-1, with D unclear. The V end lost 3 bases, the J end lost 3 bases, and 15 bases lay between the germline ends. This CDR3 spans 15 amino acids. Germline assignment: CDR1 SGDLS and CDR2 YYNGEE. The CDR3 nucleotides are TGTGCCAGCAGCGCTACCTGGAGGCTGGACACTGAAGCTTTCTTT. This sequence encodes CASSATWRLDTEAFF.

This chain links TRBV15 with TRBJ2-1; the match to TRBD2 covers 8 bases. In germline, CDR1 is LNHNV, CDR2 YYDKDF (reference sequence). This CDR3 contains 16 residues. The junction had 10 bases not matched to a gene; V was cut back by 2 bases and J by 7 bases. CDR3 nucleotide sequence: TGTGCCACCAGCAGAAGTAACGGGGGGGCCACAAATGAGCAGTTCTTC. Amino acids: CATSRSNGGATNEQFF.

The rearrangement links TRBV6-6 to TRBJ2-5; the D gene is possibly TRBD2 (5 bases). The V end was cut by 6 bases, the J end by 11 bases, with 22 bases between. Germline V lookup: CDR1 MNHNY, CDR2 SVGAGI (reference sequence). There are 14 residues in the CDR3. The CDR3: CASSSTDPSNEQYF. CDR3 DNA sequence: TGTGCCAGCAGCTCTACGGACCCTAGCAATGAGCAGTACTTC.

This clonotype was seen only a few times. The chain carries TRBV12-3 or TRBV12-4 and TRBJ2-3, with 8 bases fitting TRBD1. The CDR3 is made up of 12 amino acids. J was trimmed by 12 bases and V by 3 bases; bases with no gene match: 5. DNA for the CDR3: TGTGCCAGCAGTTTGCCGACAGGGGTCCAGTATTTT. It is translated as CASSLPTGVQYF.